A selection of T cell receptor beta chains follows, all from one sample in a study of T cell responses to AZD1222 COVID-19 vaccine. Sequenced by immunoSEQ multiplex PCR; TCRdb stores in-frame clones only, minus some. The sample carries about 130,000 clones, approximately 83% recorded once. The specimen was peripheral blood, collected on day 0 of AZD1222 vaccination. These receptor sequences come from an adult in good health. CDR3s include the opening cysteine and the closing phenylalanine or tryptophan. The order of the fields is CDR3 DNA, CDR3 protein, J gene, V gene, D gene, clone size. D genes are given only for firm matches. Clone size is not always given. Where it is, it says once, few, many or a class for expanded clones.

CDR3 DNA: TGTGCCAGCAGTTCCGCAGGGGTTGATGGCTACACCTTC
CDR3 protein: CASSSAGVDGYTF
J gene: TRBJ1-2
V gene: TRBV27
D gene: NA
clone size: NA

CDR3 DNA: TGCGCCAGCAGGGACCACCGGGAGCAGTACTTC
CDR3 protein: CASRDHREQYF
J gene: TRBJ2-7
V gene: TRBV10-1
D gene: NA
clone size: NA

CDR3 DNA: TGTGCCAGCAGTTTCGAACCTAGGGGATACTATGGCTACACCTTC
CDR3 protein: CASSFEPRGYYGYTF
J gene: TRBJ1-2
V gene: TRBV28
D gene: NA
clone size: NA

CDR3 DNA: TGTGCCAGCTCACCGGAGTGGACAGGGAGTCAACCCCTCCACTTT
CDR3 protein: CASSPEWTGSQPLHF
J gene: TRBJ1-6
V gene: TRBV18
D gene: TRBD1
clone size: NA

CDR3 DNA: TGTGCCAGCAGCTTAACGGGTAGAGAAAGCAATCAGCCCCAGCATTTT
CDR3 protein: CASSLTGRESNQPQHF
J gene: TRBJ1-5
V gene: TRBV11-3
D gene: NA
clone size: NA

CDR3 DNA: TGTGCCAGCAGCTTGGCGGGCCCAAATGGAAACACCATATATTTT
CDR3 protein: CASSLAGPNGNTIYF
J gene: TRBJ1-3
V gene: TRBV5-8
D gene: NA
clone size: NA

CDR3 DNA: TGTGCCAGCTTCCTAGTCGGGGTCGGGCCTCAGCCCCAGCATTTT
CDR3 protein: CASFLVGVGPQPQHF
J gene: TRBJ1-5
V gene: TRBV6-5
D gene: NA
clone size: NA

CDR3 DNA: TGTGCCAGCATAGGTTTTGGGAGCAATCAGCCCCAGCATTTT
CDR3 protein: CASIGFGSNQPQHF
J gene: TRBJ1-5
V gene: TRBV6-5
D gene: NA
clone size: NA

CDR3 DNA: TGTGCCAGCAGCCAAGCTTTCAGCGGGGGAAATGAGCAGTTCTTC
CDR3 protein: CASSQAFSGGNEQFF
J gene: TRBJ2-1
V gene: TRBV3-1/TRBV3-2
D gene: TRBD2
clone size: few

CDR3 DNA: TGTGCCAGCTCACCTCCGGGACAATTCATGAACACTGAAGCTTTCTTT
CDR3 protein: CASSPPGQFMNTEAFF
J gene: TRBJ1-1
V gene: TRBV18
D gene: NA
clone size: once

CDR3 DNA: TGTGCCAGCAGCGTCTCCGGGACAGCACTCCAAGAGACCCAGTACTTC
CDR3 protein: CASSVSGTALQETQYF
J gene: TRBJ2-5
V gene: TRBV9
D gene: TRBD1
clone size: NA

CDR3 DNA: TGTGCCAGTAGTCCTGGGGCGGGTGCCCTACTGTTTTTT
CDR3 protein: CASSPGAGALLFF
J gene: TRBJ1-4
V gene: TRBV19
D gene: NA
clone size: NA